This passage covers 30 T cell receptor beta chains from one sample sequenced in a study of cytomegalovirus exposure and HLA in healthy donors. Both 60 Vbeta primers and 13 Jbeta primers went into the PCR. Sequencing used immunoSEQ multiplex PCR; TCRdb keeps in-frame clones, though not all of them. Among 200,000 to 250,000 clones listed, roughly 68% were seen once. Sample: PBMCs. The receptor source for this set is a middle-aged man in good health and CMV-seropositive.

This chain connects TRBV5-1 to TRBJ1-2; 7 bases agree with TRBD1. CDR3 length: 15 amino acids. V was pared by 0 bases and J by 8 bases, with 10 bases of the junction left unmatched. Germline V CDR1 and CDR2: SGHRS, YFSETQ. The CDR3 DNA reads TGCGCCAGCAGCTTGGAGGGACAGCTTTCGTTCGGCTACACCTTC. Translation gives CASSLEGQLSFGYTF. The complete variable domain, with remaining parts taken from reference TRBV5-1 and TRBJ1-2, reads KAGVTQTPRYLIKTRGQQVTLSCSPISGHRSVSWYQQTPGQGLQFLFEYFSETQRNKGNFPGRFSGRQFSNSRSEMNVSTLELGDSALYLCASSLEGQLSFGYTFGSGTRLTVV.

This clone was detected a few times. The rearrangement uses TRBV4-1 and TRBJ2-3, with 8 bases fitting TRBD2. The ends lost 4 bases at V and 5 bases at J; junction bases unmatched: 20. The germline V gene encodes CDR1 MGHRA and CDR2 YSYEKL. The CDR3 totals 19 residues. This CDR3 is CASSPLPGAGGPTRDTQYF. The DNA for the CDR3 is TGCGCCAGCAGCCCTCTCCCAGGGGCGGGGGGTCCTACCAGAGATACGCAGTATTTT.

This chain uses TRBV4-1 with TRBJ2-2; D may be TRBD1 (6 bases). The CDR3 has 16 residues. Per the germline V gene, CDR1 is MGHRA and CDR2 is YSYEKL. Trimming took 2 bases from V and 0 from J, leaving 10 bases between them. This CDR3 is CASSQMTGSNTGELFF. DNA of the CDR3: TGCGCCAGCAGCCAAATGACAGGTTCGAACACCGGGGAGCTGTTTTTT.

The chain combines TRBV19 with TRBJ1-5, with TRBD1 matching 8 bases. Germline V gives CDR1 LNHDA, CDR2 SQIVND (reference sequence). This CDR3 is built from 14 residues. With 7 bases clipped from V and 2 bases from J, the junction kept 4 bases outside the gene matches. The DNA of the CDR3 is TGTGCCAGTACCGGGACAGGAGGCAATCAGCCCCAGCATTTT. Translating gives CASTGTGGNQPQHF.

This clone was observed a single time. Its ends do not fully match the called genes, so a read error is possible. The V gene is TRBV18, the J gene TRBJ2-5; 14 positions agree with TRBD2. This CDR3 has 16 amino acids. Germline V gene data show CDR1 as KGHSH and CDR2 as LQKENI. CDR3 protein: CASSPGTSGGEEAQYF. The CDR3 coding sequence is TGTGCCAGCTCACCCGGGACTAGCGGGGGAGAAGAGGCCCAGTACTTC.

In this sample, this clone turned up once. The V gene is TRBV7-2, the J gene TRBJ1-5; TRBD1 is a possible D gene (6 bases). This CDR3 is 14 amino acids long. Germline V gene lookup returns CDR1 SGHTA and CDR2 FQGNSA. V lost 1 base, J lost 7 bases, and 11 bases lay in between. As DNA, the CDR3 is TGTGCCAGCAGCTTAGGACAGGAGTGGCAGCCCCAGCATTTT. Amino acid sequence: CASSLGQEWQPQHF.

Notes on this clone: The junction and the germline gene differ at one end; a read error may be behind it. The J gene is TRBJ1-3, the V gene TRBV19, with 7 positions matching TRBD1. There are 11 residues in the CDR3. In germline, CDR1 is LNHDA, CDR2 SQIVND (reference sequence). As DNA, the CDR3 is TGCGATACAGGGGCGGGAAACACCATATATTTT. Its translation: CDTGAGNTIYF.

V usage is TRBV6-1 and J usage is TRBJ1-4; D uncertain. The CDR3 has 14 residues. V was cut by 5 bases and J by 8 bases, with 15 bases left in between. Germline V gene sequence: CDR1 MNHNS, CDR2 SASEGT. CDR3 amino acids: CASSNREPREKLFF. CDR3 nucleotide sequence: TGTGCCAGCAGTAACCGGGAACCGCGGGAAAAACTGTTTTTT.

This clone was seen more than once but under ten times. One junction end disagrees with the germline gene, perhaps due to a read error. V and J are TRBV5-5 and TRBJ1-3; D is perhaps TRBD1 (6 bases). Per the germline V gene, CDR1 is SGHKS and CDR2 is YYEKEE (reference sequence). This CDR3 spans 13 amino acids. The CDR3 is CASSLAGTPFSKF. The CDR3 DNA follows: TGTGCCAGCAGCTTGGCCGGGACACCGTTCTCAAAGTTT.

The chain couples TRBV5-6 to TRBJ2-5; no firm D call. The J call may be incorrect, as the DNA end agrees better with TRBJ2-7. The CDR3 has 13 amino acids. CDR1 and CDR2 from the germline V gene are SGHDT and YYEEEE. The chain's CDR3 is CASSLEITYEQYF. DNA for the CDR3: TGTGCCAGCAGCTTGGAAATAACCTACGAGCAGTACTTC.

The rearrangement uses TRBV6-6 and TRBJ2-7, with no clear D. Germline lookup yields CDR1 MNHNY and CDR2 SVGAGI (reference sequence). V lost 4 bases to trimming and J lost 0 bases, with 10 bases between them. The length of the CDR3 is 14 residues. CDR3 sequence: CASSLLALSYEQYF. Written as DNA, the CDR3 is TGTGCCAGCAGTTTACTCGCCCTCTCCTACGAGCAGTACTTC.

The gene calls are TRBV7-9 and TRBJ2-3, with D tentatively TRBD2 (6 bases). The CDR3 runs to 15 residues. CDR1 and CDR2 from the germline V gene are SEHNR and FQNEAQ (reference sequence). The V end lost 2 bases, the J end lost 0 bases, and 9 bases lay between the germline ends. The CDR3 sequence is CASSLRAGSTDTQYF. In DNA, the CDR3 is TGTGCCAGCAGCTTAAGGGCGGGGAGCACAGATACGCAGTATTTT.

The V gene is TRBV28, the J gene TRBJ1-1; a possible D gene is TRBD1 (6 bases). The CDR3 is 12 residues long. The germline V and J ends were trimmed by 5 bases and 4 bases, with 8 bases remaining between them. Germline V gene lookup returns CDR1 MDHEN and CDR2 SYDVKM. The CDR3 region is CASSRTATEAFF. The CDR3 DNA reads as TGTGCCAGCAGTCGGACAGCCACTGAAGCTTTCTTT. Supplemented by reference TRBV28 and TRBJ1-1, the full variable domain reads DVKVTQSSRYLVKRTGEKVFLECVQDMDHENMFWYRQDPGLGLRLIYFSYDVKMKEKGDIPEGYSVSREKKERFSLILESASTNQTSMYLCASSRTATEAFFGQGTRLTVV.

J is TRBJ2-7 and V is TRBV6-4; TRBD1 might be the D (5 bases). The CDR3 runs to 13 residues. In germline, CDR1 is MRHNA, CDR2 SNTAGT. The germline V and J ends were trimmed by 5 bases and 5 bases, with 13 bases remaining between them. The CDR3, as DNA: TGTGCCAGCAGTCGCAGGGCTGGGGACGAGCAGTACTTC. Translation: CASSRRAGDEQYF.

This sequence joins TRBV28 and TRBJ2-7; perhaps TRBD2 as D (6 bases). The length of the CDR3 is 12 residues. Germline V gene lookup returns CDR1 MDHEN and CDR2 SYDVKM. The germline V and J ends were trimmed by 7 bases and 4 bases, with 11 bases remaining between them. The CDR3 DNA reads TGTGCCAGCAACGGTGGGAGGTACGAGCAGTACTTC. Protein product: CASNGGRYEQYF.

The chain is built from TRBV4-3 and TRBJ1-1, with D unclear. This CDR3 comprises 15 residues. CDR1 and CDR2 from the germline V gene are LGHNA and YSLEER. The germline V and J ends were trimmed by 2 bases and 9 bases, with 19 bases remaining between them. The CDR3 DNA follows: TGCGCCAGCAGCCAAACTACAACCCCCGGGGAAAAAGCTTTCTTT. Translating it yields CASSQTTTPGEKAFF.

The CDR3: CASTDRQSTIYF. CDR3 in DNA: TGTGCCAGTACAGATCGACAAAGCACCATATATTTT. This chain connects TRBV19 to TRBJ1-3, with D unclear. Trimming stripped 7 bases from V and 9 bases from J, with 13 bases between. Germline-derived CDR1 and CDR2 are LNHDA and SQIVND (reference sequence). This CDR3 has 12 residues.

There are a few counts of this clone. The CDR3 DNA sequence: TGTGCCAGTAGTCTCAACATTGACAGGAACGAGCAGTACTTC. It yields the protein CASSLNIDRNEQYF. V is TRBV19 and J is TRBJ2-7, with D possibly being TRBD1 (6 bases). Deletions cut 5 bases from V and 5 bases from J, with 16 bases between. The CDR3 loop spans 14 amino acids. Germline CDR1 reads LNHDA; CDR2 reads SQIVND (reference sequence).

This chain connects TRBV7-9 to TRBJ1-6; D is possibly TRBD1 (6 bases). Deletions cut 1 base from V and 0 bases from J, with 7 bases between. Germline lookup yields CDR1 SEHNR and CDR2 FQNEAQ (reference sequence). The CDR3 totals 16 residues. The DNA for the CDR3 is TGTGCCAGCAGCTTAGGACAGGCCTCCTATAATTCACCCCTCCACTTT. Translated, it gives CASSLGQASYNSPLHF.

The chain links TRBV7-9 to TRBJ1-2; D possibly corresponds to TRBD1 (5 bases). In germline, CDR1 is SEHNR, CDR2 FQNEAQ (reference sequence). This CDR3 region has 15 residues. V was trimmed by 5 bases and J by 6 bases, leaving 19 bases between them. CDR3 region: CASSVYRSTQDGYTF. CDR3 DNA sequence: TGTGCCAGCAGCGTATACAGGAGCACCCAGGATGGCTACACCTTC.

The genes are TRBV18 and TRBJ2-7; a weak D match, TRBD2 (7 bases). The germline gives CDR1 KGHSH, CDR2 LQKENI. V was pared by 2 bases and J by 0 bases, with 11 bases between. The CDR3 sequence is 15 residues long. In DNA form, the CDR3 reads TGTGCCAGCTCACCAGGGGGGGGCTACTCCTACGAGCAGTACTTC. It encodes CASSPGGGYSYEQYF.

The chain uses TRBV7-6 and TRBJ2-1, with D maybe TRBD2 (5 bases). CDR1 and CDR2 from the germline V gene are SGHVS and FNYEAQ. The CDR3 is 14 amino acids. V lost 0 bases, J lost 9 bases, and 12 bases lay in between. The CDR3: CASSLAFPRGEQFF. The DNA for the CDR3 is TGTGCCAGCAGCTTAGCATTCCCCCGGGGTGAGCAGTTCTTC.

This clone occurred once. The gene calls are TRBV2 and TRBJ2-5; 7 nucleotides line up with TRBD1. V dropped 5 bases and J dropped 7; count of bases not matched to a gene: 7. CDR1 is SNHLY and CDR2 is FYNNEI in the germline V gene. This CDR3 spans 13 amino acids. The CDR3 here is CASSLQGDGTQYF. CDR3 DNA: TGTGCCAGCAGTTTGCAGGGGGACGGGACCCAGTACTTC.

A few counts support this clone. This chain connects TRBV2 to TRBJ2-3; 15 bases are shared with TRBD2. The ends lost 7 bases at V and 2 bases at J; junction bases unmatched: 16. The CDR3 is made up of 20 amino acids. Germline V gives CDR1 SNHLY, CDR2 FYNNEI. The CDR3 sequence: CASTTPGLAGGRRSTDTQYF. In DNA, the CDR3 is TGTGCCAGCACCACCCCGGGACTAGCGGGGGGCCGACGCTCCACAGATACGCAGTATTTT.

The chain joins TRBV5-1 to TRBJ2-5, with TRBD1 as a possible D gene (6 bases). Germline V gene data show CDR1 as SGHRS and CDR2 as YFSETQ. The V gene lost 2 bases and the J gene lost 2 bases, with 13 bases spanning the gap. The CDR3 loop spans 15 amino acids. CDR3 loop: CASSLRTDRQETQYF. In DNA, the CDR3 is TGCGCCAGCAGCTTACGGACAGACAGACAAGAGACCCAGTACTTC.

The chain employs TRBV6-1 and TRBJ2-7; D perhaps matches TRBD1 (6 bases). The CDR3 runs to 13 residues. CDR1 and CDR2 (germline): MNHNS, SASEGT. V was trimmed by 8 bases and J by 3 bases, leaving 14 bases between them. In DNA, the CDR3 is TGTGCCAGCGGAGCAGGGGCAAACTACGAGCAGTACTTC. Translation: CASGAGANYEQYF.

This clone came up once. This rearrangement joins TRBV7-7 to TRBJ1-5; D not resolved. This CDR3 has 13 amino acids. V lost 1 base, J lost 7 bases, and 8 bases lay in between. CDR1 and CDR2 from the germline V gene are SSHAT and FNYEAQ (reference sequence). The CDR3 loop is CASSLGEGQPQHF. For the CDR3, the DNA is TGTGCCAGCAGCTTAGGAGAGGGCCAGCCCCAGCATTTT.

The V and J genes are TRBV4-2 and TRBJ2-7; the D is unclear. Germline lookup yields CDR1 LGHNA and CDR2 YNFKEQ. Trimming stripped 2 bases from V and 2 bases from J, with 16 bases between. CDR3 length equals 16 residues. CDR3 DNA: TGTGCCAGCAGCCAACTTCAGGTAAACACCCCCTACGAGCAGTACTTC. Encoded protein: CASSQLQVNTPYEQYF.

To note about this clone: Germline and junction disagree at one end, which may indicate a read error. This CDR3 is also generated by other DNA sequences in the sample. The chain employs TRBV7-9 and TRBJ2-5; D perhaps matches TRBD1 (6 bases). This CDR3 is built from 19 residues. Germline CDR1 and CDR2: SEHNR and FQNEAQ (reference sequence). The CDR3 DNA follows: TGTGCCAGCAGCCTAGCCCTTGGACAGAAAACGTTCCCCCAAGAGACCCAGTACTTC. This codes for CASSLALGQKTFPQETQYF.

CDR3 protein: CASSEEPTGGSTDTQYF. The CDR3 bases are TGTGCCAGCAGTGAAGAGCCGACAGGGGGAAGCACAGATACGCAGTATTTT. This chain joins TRBV6-1 and TRBJ2-3; 9 bases map to TRBD1. Germline V gene data show CDR1 as MNHNS and CDR2 as SASEGT. With 1 base clipped from V and 0 bases from J, the junction kept 5 bases outside the gene matches. This CDR3 has 17 residues.